This T cell receptor (beta chain) is from a study of T cell responses to AZD1222 COVID-19 vaccine. In germline, CDR1 is SGHNT, CDR2 YENEEA. V was pared by 6 bases and J by 5 bases, with 16 bases between. The CDR3 extends over 14 amino acids. Method: immunoSEQ multiplex PCR; TCRdb's copy keeps in-frame clones and lacks some. The data contain approximately 110,000 clones, roughly 84% of them singletons. This chain connects TRBV11-3 to TRBJ2-5; perhaps TRBD2 as D (6 bases). The sample consisted of peripheral blood, taken on day 0 of AZD1222 vaccination. The source of this sequence is an adult in good health. This CDR3 is CASSSSGLRETQYF. CDR3 in DNA: TGTGCCAGCAGTTCAAGCGGGTTGCGGGAGACCCAGTACTTC.